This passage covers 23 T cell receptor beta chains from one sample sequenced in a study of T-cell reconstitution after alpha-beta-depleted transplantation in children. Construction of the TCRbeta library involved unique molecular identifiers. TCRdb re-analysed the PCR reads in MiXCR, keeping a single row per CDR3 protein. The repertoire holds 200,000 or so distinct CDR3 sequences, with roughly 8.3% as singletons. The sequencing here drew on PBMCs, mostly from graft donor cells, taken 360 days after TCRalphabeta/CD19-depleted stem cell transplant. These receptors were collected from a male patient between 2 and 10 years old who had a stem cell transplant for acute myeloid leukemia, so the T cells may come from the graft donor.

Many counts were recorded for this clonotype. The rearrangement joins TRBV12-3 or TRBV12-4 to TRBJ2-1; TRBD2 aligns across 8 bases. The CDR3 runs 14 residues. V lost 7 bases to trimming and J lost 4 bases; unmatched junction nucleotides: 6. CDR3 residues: CASTWGTRYNEQFF. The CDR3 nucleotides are TGTGCCAGCACCTGGGGGACTAGATACAATGAGCAGTTCTTC.

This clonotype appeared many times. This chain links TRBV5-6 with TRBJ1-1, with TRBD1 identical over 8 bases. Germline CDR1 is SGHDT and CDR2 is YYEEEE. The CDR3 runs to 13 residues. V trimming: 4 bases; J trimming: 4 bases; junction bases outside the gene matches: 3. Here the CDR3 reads CASSLTGATEAFF. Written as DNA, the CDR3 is TGTGCCAGCAGCCTGACAGGGGCCACTGAAGCTTTCTTT. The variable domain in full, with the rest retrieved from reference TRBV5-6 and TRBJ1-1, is DAGVTQSPTHLIKTRGQQVTLRCSPKSGHDTVSWYQQALGQGPQFIFQYYEEEERQRGNFPDRFSGHQFPNYSSELNVNALLLGDSALYLCASSLTGATEAFFGQGTRLTVV.

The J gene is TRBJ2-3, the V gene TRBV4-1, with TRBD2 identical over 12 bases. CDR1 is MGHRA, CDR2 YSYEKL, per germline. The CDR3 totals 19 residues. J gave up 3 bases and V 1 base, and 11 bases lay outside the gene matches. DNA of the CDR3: TGCGCCAGCAGCCAAGCGCGACTAGCGGGGGCCGGCGTGACAGATACGCAGTATTTT. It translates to CASSQARLAGAGVTDTQYF.

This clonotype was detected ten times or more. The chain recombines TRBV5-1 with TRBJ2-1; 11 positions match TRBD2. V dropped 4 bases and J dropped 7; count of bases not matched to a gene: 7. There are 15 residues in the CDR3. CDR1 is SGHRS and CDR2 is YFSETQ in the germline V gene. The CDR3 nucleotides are TGCGCCAGCAGCCGTAGCGGGGGGGCTCATAATGAGCAGTTCTTC. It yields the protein CASSRSGGAHNEQFF.

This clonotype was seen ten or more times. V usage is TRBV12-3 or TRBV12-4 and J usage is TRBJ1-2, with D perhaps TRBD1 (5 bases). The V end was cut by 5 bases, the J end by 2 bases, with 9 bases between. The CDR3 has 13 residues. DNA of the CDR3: TGTGCCAGCAGTACGGGACGGAACTATGGCTACACCTTC. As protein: CASSTGRNYGYTF.

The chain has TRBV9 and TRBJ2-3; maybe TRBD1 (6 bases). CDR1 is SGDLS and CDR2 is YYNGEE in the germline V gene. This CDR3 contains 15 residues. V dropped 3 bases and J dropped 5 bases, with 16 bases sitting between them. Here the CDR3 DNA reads TGTGCCAGCAGCGGACAGGACAACCCCGAAGATACGCAGTATTTT. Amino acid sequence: CASSGQDNPEDTQYF.

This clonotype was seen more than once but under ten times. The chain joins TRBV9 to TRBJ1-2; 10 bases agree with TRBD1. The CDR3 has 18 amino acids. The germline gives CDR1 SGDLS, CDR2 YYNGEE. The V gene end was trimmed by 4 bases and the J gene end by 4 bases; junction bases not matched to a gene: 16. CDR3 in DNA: TGTGCCAGCAGCTATACCTCACGACAGGGGGCAAGTTTCTATGGCTACACCTTC. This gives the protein CASSYTSRQGASFYGYTF.

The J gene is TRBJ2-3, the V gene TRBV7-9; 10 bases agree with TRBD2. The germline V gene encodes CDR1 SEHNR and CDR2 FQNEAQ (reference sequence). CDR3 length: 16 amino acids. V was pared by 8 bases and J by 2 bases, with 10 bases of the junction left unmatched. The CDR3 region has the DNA TGTGCCAGCTCTCGGAGCCTAGCGGGAGACACAGATACGCAGTATTTT. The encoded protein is CASSRSLAGDTDTQYF.

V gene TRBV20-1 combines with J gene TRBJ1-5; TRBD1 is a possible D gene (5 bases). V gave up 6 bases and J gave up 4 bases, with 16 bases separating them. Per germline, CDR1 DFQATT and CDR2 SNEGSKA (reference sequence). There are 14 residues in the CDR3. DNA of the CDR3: TGCAGTGCCCAGGGCGGGGGAGTGAATCAGCCCCAGCATTTT. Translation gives CSAQGGGVNQPQHF.

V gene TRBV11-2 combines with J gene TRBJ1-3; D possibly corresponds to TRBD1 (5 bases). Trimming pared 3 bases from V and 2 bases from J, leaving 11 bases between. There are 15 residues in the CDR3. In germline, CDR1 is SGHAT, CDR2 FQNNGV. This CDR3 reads CASSLSGGTGNTIYF. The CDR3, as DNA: TGTGCCAGCAGCTTGTCGGGGGGAACTGGAAACACCATATATTTT.

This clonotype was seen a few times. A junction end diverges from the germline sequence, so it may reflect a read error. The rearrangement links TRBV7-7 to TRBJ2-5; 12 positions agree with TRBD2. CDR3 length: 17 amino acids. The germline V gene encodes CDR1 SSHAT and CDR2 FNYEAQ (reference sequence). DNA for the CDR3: TGTGCTAGCAGCTTAGCTCGGCTAGCGGGGGGGCAAGAGACCCAGTACTTC. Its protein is CASSLARLAGGQETQYF. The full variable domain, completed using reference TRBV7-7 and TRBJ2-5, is GAGVSQSPRYKVTKRGQDVTLRCDPISSHATLYWYQQALGQGPEFLTYFNYEAQPDKSGLPSDRFSAERPEGSISTLTIQRTEQRDSAMYRCASSLARLAGGQETQYFGPGTRLLVL.

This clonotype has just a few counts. In DNA, the CDR3 is TGTGCCAGCAGTCGGGCGGGGACCGGGGAGCTGTTTTTT. Translated, it gives CASSRAGTGELFF. The chain combines TRBV3-1 with TRBJ2-2, with D perhaps matching TRBD2 (6 bases). Per the germline V gene, CDR1 is LGHDT and CDR2 is YNNKEL (reference sequence). The V end was cut by 6 bases, the J end by 5 bases, with 10 bases between. This CDR3 has 13 amino acids.

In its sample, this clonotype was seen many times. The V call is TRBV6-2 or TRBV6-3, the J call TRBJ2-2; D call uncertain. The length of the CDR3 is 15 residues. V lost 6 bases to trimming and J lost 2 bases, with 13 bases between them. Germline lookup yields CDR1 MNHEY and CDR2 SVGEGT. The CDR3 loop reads CASSPTRINTGELFF. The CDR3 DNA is TGTGCCAGCAGCCCCACTCGGATCAACACCGGGGAGCTGTTTTTT.

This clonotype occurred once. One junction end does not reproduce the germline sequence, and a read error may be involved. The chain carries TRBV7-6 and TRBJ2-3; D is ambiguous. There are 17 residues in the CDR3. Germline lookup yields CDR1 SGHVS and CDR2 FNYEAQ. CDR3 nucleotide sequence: TGTGCGAGCAGCTTAGGCCCCAGTAGTCAGCGCACAGATACGCAGTATTTT. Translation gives CASSLGPSSQRTDTQYF.

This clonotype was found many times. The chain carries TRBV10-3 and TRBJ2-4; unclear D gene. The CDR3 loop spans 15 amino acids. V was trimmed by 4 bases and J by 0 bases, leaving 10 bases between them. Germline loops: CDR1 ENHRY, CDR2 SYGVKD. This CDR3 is CAISVGDLAKNIQYF. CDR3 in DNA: TGTGCCATCAGTGTCGGTGACTTAGCCAAAAACATTCAGTACTTC.

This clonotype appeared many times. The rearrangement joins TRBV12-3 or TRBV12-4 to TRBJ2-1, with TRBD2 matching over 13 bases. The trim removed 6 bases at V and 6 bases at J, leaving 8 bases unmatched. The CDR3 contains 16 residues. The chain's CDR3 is CASSVGLAGVLNEQFF. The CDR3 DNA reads TGTGCCAGCAGCGTAGGACTAGCGGGAGTCCTCAATGAGCAGTTCTTC.

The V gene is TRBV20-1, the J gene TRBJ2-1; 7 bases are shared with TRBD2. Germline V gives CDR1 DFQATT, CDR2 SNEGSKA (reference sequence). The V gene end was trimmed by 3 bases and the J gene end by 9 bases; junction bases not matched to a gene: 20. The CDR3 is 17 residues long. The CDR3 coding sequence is TGCAGTGCTAGGACCCCTCGGGGCGGGGGTGCCGGTGGTGAGCAGTTCTTC. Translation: CSARTPRGGGAGGEQFF.

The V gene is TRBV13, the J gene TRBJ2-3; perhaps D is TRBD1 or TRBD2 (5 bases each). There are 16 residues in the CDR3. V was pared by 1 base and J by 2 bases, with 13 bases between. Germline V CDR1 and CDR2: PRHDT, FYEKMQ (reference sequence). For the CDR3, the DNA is TGTGCCAGCAGCTTAGCGGGACCAAGCCACACAGATACGCAGTATTTT. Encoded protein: CASSLAGPSHTDTQYF.

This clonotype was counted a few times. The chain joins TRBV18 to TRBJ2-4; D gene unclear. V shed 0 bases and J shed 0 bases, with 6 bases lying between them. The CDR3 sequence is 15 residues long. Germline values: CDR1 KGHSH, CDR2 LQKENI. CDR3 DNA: TGTGCCAGCTCACCACCGGCAGGAGCCAAAAACATTCAGTACTTC. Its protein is CASSPPAGAKNIQYF.

Written as DNA, the CDR3 is TGCAGTGCCACGGACAGGGAAACAAACTATGGCTACACCTTC. As protein: CSATDRETNYGYTF. The chain uses TRBV20-1 and TRBJ1-2, with 8 bases that match TRBD1. CDR3 length equals 14 residues. From germline, CDR1 is DFQATT and CDR2 SNEGSKA (reference sequence). With V trimmed by 6 bases and J by 2 bases, 8 bases remained unmatched.

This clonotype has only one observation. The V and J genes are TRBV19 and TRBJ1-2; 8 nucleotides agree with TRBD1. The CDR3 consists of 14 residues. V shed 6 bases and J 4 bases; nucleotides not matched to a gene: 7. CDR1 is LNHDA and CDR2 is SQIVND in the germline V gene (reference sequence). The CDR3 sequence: CASSPQTGAYGYTF. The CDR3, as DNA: TGTGCCAGTAGCCCACAGACAGGGGCCTATGGCTACACCTTC.

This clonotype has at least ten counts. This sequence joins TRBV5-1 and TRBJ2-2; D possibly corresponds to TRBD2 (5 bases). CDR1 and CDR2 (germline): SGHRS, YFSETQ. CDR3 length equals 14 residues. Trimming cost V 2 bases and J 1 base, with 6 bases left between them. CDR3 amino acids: CASSLGGNTGELFF. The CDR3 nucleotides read TGCGCCAGCAGCTTAGGAGGGAACACCGGGGAGCTGTTTTTT.

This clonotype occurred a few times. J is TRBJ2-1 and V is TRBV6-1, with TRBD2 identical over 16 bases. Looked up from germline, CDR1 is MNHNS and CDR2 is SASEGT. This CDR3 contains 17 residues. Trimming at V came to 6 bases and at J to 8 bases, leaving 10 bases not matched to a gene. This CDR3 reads CASRSLRGLAGGDEQFF. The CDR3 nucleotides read TGTGCCAGCAGAAGCCTTAGGGGACTAGCGGGGGGGGATGAGCAGTTCTTC.